This passage covers 13 T cell receptor beta chains from one sample sequenced in a study of blood T cell repertoires in COVID-19. The repertoire was sequenced with immunoSEQ multiplex PCR; TCRdb's copy has only in-frame clones and lacks some. Here the sample spans hundreds of thousands of clones, about nine tenths being singletons. Specimen: peripheral blood. These receptors all stem from a woman between 50 and 59 years old with COVID-19, enrolled during active disease.

The V and J genes are TRBV9 and TRBJ2-7, with D uncertain. Trimming took off 3 bases at V and 2 bases at J, with 12 bases between the two ends. CDR1 and CDR2 (germline): SGDLS, YYNGEE. This CDR3 has 14 residues. The CDR3 sequence is CASSGRSGTYEQYF. CDR3 nucleotides: TGTGCCAGCAGCGGACGCTCAGGCACCTACGAGCAGTACTTC.

This chain joins TRBV11-3 and TRBJ2-3; perhaps TRBD1 as D (6 bases). V was trimmed by 4 bases and J by 8 bases, leaving 28 bases between them. The CDR3 covers 18 residues. Germline V gene sequence: CDR1 SGHNT, CDR2 YENEEA. The CDR3 is CASSYRFRGEGESGTQYF. The CDR3 nucleotides read TGTGCCAGCAGCTACCGATTCAGGGGAGAGGGGGAATCTGGTACGCAGTATTTT.

This clone has just one count. The CDR3 sequence: CASAPGGAIMNTEAFF. Here the CDR3 DNA reads TGTGCCAGCGCCCCGGGTGGGGCCATCATGAACACTGAAGCTTTCTTT. This sequence joins TRBV5-4 and TRBJ1-1; D is possibly TRBD1 (5 bases). Trimming left V 7 bases short and J 0 bases short, with 19 bases between. The CDR3 has 16 residues. CDR1 SGHNT and CDR2 YYREEE come from the germline V gene (reference sequence).

J is TRBJ2-5 and V is TRBV6-4; D may be TRBD1 (5 bases). From germline, CDR1 is MRHNA and CDR2 SNTAGT. Trimming stripped 3 bases from V and 4 bases from J, with 15 bases between. There are 15 residues in the CDR3. In nucleotides, the CDR3 is TGTGCCAGCAGTGAATACGACAGAATAGGAGAGACCCAGTACTTC. Its translation: CASSEYDRIGETQYF.

The V gene is TRBV6-2 or TRBV6-3, the J gene TRBJ2-3; the D gene is possibly TRBD2 (6 bases). CDR1 is MNHEY, CDR2 SVGEGT, per germline. CDR3 length: 15 residues. Trimming left V 0 bases short and J 7 bases short, with 14 bases between. CDR3 DNA sequence: TGTGCCAGCAGTTACTCGGGAGGAGTTCTGAATACGCAGTATTTT. It is translated as CASSYSGGVLNTQYF.

The CDR3: CASSRDSAETQYF. In DNA form, the CDR3 reads TGTGCCAGCAGCCGTGACAGCGCGGAGACCCAGTACTTC. The chain employs TRBV6-2 or TRBV6-3 and TRBJ2-5; the D gene is possibly TRBD1 (5 bases). This CDR3 comprises 13 residues. The germline V and J ends were trimmed by 6 bases and 5 bases, with 13 bases remaining between them. Per the germline V gene, CDR1 is MNHEY and CDR2 is SVGEGT.

In its sample, this clone was seen once. V gene TRBV4-1 combines with J gene TRBJ1-1; 8 bases agree with TRBD1. Germline CDR1 reads MGHRA; CDR2 reads YSYEKL. Germline trimming cut 4 bases from V and 0 bases from J; bases unmatched to any gene: 10. The CDR3 sequence is 17 residues long. The CDR3 DNA is TGCGCCAGCAGCCTCTTGACAGGGGCTGGGGTGAACACTGAAGCTTTCTTT. Translating it yields CASSLLTGAGVNTEAFF.

The chain combines TRBV3-1 (or the pseudogene TRBV3-2) with TRBJ1-3; D is perhaps TRBD1 (6 bases). V lost 3 bases, J lost 8 bases, and 8 bases lay in between. The CDR3 extends over 12 amino acids. Germline V gene sequence: CDR1 LGHDT, CDR2 YNNKEL (reference sequence). DNA for the CDR3: TGTGCCAGCAGCCAGAAGGGGGACACCATATATTTT. Its protein is CASSQKGDTIYF.

The V gene is TRBV18, the J gene TRBJ1-5; 10 bases agree with TRBD1. This CDR3 has 13 amino acids. Germline CDR1 and CDR2: KGHSH and LQKENI. V shed 3 bases and J 11 bases; nucleotides not matched to a gene: 4. CDR3 coding DNA: TGTGCCAGCTCACCGGCGGGACAGGGGACCCAGCATTTT. Translating gives CASSPAGQGTQHF.

Here the CDR3 DNA reads TGTGCCAGCAGCTTAGTGCCCGGCGGAGGGTCTGGGGCCAACGTCCTGACTTTC. The encoded protein is CASSLVPGGGSGANVLTF. This sequence joins TRBV13 and TRBJ2-6; TRBD2 might be the D (6 bases). From germline, CDR1 is PRHDT and CDR2 FYEKMQ (reference sequence). V lost 1 base and J lost 1, with 14 bases in between. The CDR3 spans 18 residues.

This clone was observed a single time. The rearrangement uses TRBV3-1 (or the pseudogene TRBV3-2) and TRBJ2-1, with 10 bases matching TRBD1. CDR3 length: 16 residues. Germline CDR1 reads LGHDT; CDR2 reads YNNKEL (reference sequence). V shed 4 bases, J shed 2 bases, and the junction held 5 bases outside the gene matches. The CDR3 DNA sequence: TGTGCCAGCAGCCCATTAGGACAGGGGGCCTACAATGAGCAGTTCTTC. It is translated as CASSPLGQGAYNEQFF.

The chain recombines TRBV20-1 with TRBJ1-3; possible D gene TRBD1, 5 bases. The CDR3 has 17 amino acids. V gave up 3 bases and J gave up 1 base, with 19 bases separating them. Germline V gene sequence: CDR1 DFQATT, CDR2 SNEGSKA (reference sequence). The CDR3: CSASGASRATSGNTIYF. Written as DNA, the CDR3 is TGCAGTGCTAGTGGGGCTTCCAGGGCGACTTCTGGAAACACCATATATTTT.

The chain uses TRBV6-5 and TRBJ2-3; possible D gene TRBD2, 5 bases. Between the trimmed V and J ends, which lost 4 bases and 3 bases, there was a span of 17 bases. Germline values: CDR1 MNHEY, CDR2 SVGAGI. This CDR3 comprises 16 residues. The CDR3 reads CASSSRLMRVTDTQYF. DNA of the CDR3: TGTGCCAGCAGTTCACGACTGATGCGGGTGACAGATACGCAGTATTTT.